This T cell receptor beta chain emerged from a study of blood T cell repertoires in COVID-19. Study-wide background: Sites across the United States, Italy and Spain contributed samples from acute and convalescent COVID-19. Sample material is recorded as cDNA or gDNA derived from T cells, B-cell-depleted T cells, or PBMCs.

Clones were read by immunoSEQ multiplex PCR, and TCRdb kept only the in-frame ones, dropping some. The profile shows over 150,000 clones, around 84% of them singletons. The V gene lost 6 bases and the J gene lost 2 bases, with 10 bases spanning the gap. CDR3 length equals 13 residues. Per germline, CDR1 SNHLY and CDR2 FYNNEI. The Seattle patients joined while their infection was active and were tracked longitudinally afterward. The sequenced sample was peripheral blood. This clonotype was obtained from a woman between 55 and 75 years old with COVID-19, enrolled during active disease. V is TRBV2 and J is TRBJ1-2, with TRBD1 as a possible D gene (5 bases). CDR3 bases: TGTGCCAGCAGGGTGGACAACAACTATGGCTACACCTTC. Translation gives CASRVDNNYGYTF. Variable domain in full (rest from reference TRBV2 and TRBJ1-2): EPEVTQTPSHQVTQMGQEVILRCVPISNHLYFYWYRQILGQKVEFLVSFYNNEISEKSEIFDDQFSVERPDGSNFTLKIRSTKLEDSAMYFCASRVDNNYGYTFGSGTRLTVV.